In this sample, the clone carrying this TCR beta chain turned up many times. This specimen belongs to a study of T cells after yellow fever vaccination. TCRdb analysed the 5' RACE reads with MiXCR anew, one entry per CDR3 protein. The sample has roughly 45,000 distinct CDR3 sequences; roughly 7.1% are singletons. CDR1 and CDR2 (germline): DFQATT, SNEGSKA (reference sequence). The J segment lost 5 bases and the V segment lost 3 bases, leaving 7 bases of the junction unmatched. CDR3 size: 14 residues. This specimen consisted of CD8+ T cells not binding an NS4B(214-222) dextramer, sorted from PBMCs, obtained 45 days after the yellow fever booster vaccination. V gene TRBV20-1 combines with J gene TRBJ2-7, with 10 positions matching TRBD1. This clonotype was sampled from a man under 40 who received the YFV17D yellow fever vaccine. The CDR3 DNA sequence: TGCAGTGCTAGCCTCTGGGACAGGGGCCACGAGCAGTACTTC. It codes for CSASLWDRGHEQYF.